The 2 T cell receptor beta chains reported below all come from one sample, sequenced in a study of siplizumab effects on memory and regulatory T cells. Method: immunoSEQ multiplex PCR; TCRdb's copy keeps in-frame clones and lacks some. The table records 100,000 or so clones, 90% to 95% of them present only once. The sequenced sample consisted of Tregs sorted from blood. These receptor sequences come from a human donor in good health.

This CDR3 is CASSFGTKPSTDTQYF. As DNA, the CDR3 is TGTGCCAGCAGTTTCGGGACTAAGCCTAGCACAGATACGCAGTATTTT. This chain joins TRBV28 and TRBJ2-3; TRBD2 matches 7 bases. The CDR3 consists of 16 residues. Germline lookup yields CDR1 MDHEN and CDR2 SYDVKM. The trim removed 3 bases at V and 0 bases at J, leaving 6 bases unmatched.

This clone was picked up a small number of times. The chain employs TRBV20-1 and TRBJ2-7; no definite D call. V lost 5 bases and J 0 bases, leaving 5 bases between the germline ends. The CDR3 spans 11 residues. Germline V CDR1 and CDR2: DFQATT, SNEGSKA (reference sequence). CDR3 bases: TGCAGTGCTTATAGCTCCTACGAGCAGTACTTC. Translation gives CSAYSSYEQYF.